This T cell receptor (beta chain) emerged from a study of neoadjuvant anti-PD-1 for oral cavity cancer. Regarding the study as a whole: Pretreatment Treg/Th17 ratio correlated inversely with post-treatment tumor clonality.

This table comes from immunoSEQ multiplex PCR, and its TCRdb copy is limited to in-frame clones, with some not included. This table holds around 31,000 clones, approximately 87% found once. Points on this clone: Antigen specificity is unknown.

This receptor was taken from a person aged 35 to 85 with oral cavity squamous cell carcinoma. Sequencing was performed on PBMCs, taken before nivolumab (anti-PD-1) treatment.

The CDR3 is CASSDRGQGAGTEAFF. In DNA, the CDR3 is TGTGCCAGCAGTGATCGGGGACAGGGGGCTGGCACTGAAGCTTTCTTT. V and J are TRBV2 and TRBJ1-1, with 12 bases that match TRBD1. This CDR3 comprises 16 residues. V dropped 3 bases and J dropped 4; count of bases not matched to a gene: 6. Germline V gives CDR1 SNHLY, CDR2 FYNNEI.